Sequencing of this T cell receptor beta chain was carried out in a study of blood T cell repertoires in COVID-19. Here immunoSEQ multiplex PCR was the method, and the copy in TCRdb shows in-frame clones only, minus some. The data contain fewer than 300,000 clones, just under 90% of them singletons. Between the trimmed V and J ends, which lost 0 bases and 0 bases, there was a span of 12 bases. CDR1 and CDR2 (germline): SEHNR, FQNEAQ (reference sequence). The CDR3 runs 17 residues. This clonotype was sampled from a woman aged 45-65 years with COVID-19, enrolled during active disease. Source material: peripheral blood. The chain recombines TRBV7-9 with TRBJ2-1, with D possibly matching TRBD1 (6 bases). The chain's CDR3 is CASSLASQGSSYNEQFF. The CDR3 DNA reads TGTGCCAGCAGCTTAGCTTCTCAGGGGAGCTCCTACAATGAGCAGTTCTTC.